This T cell receptor beta chain stems from a study of blood T cell repertoires in COVID-19. Some clones are missing from TCRdb's copy, which holds only in-frame ones; the method was immunoSEQ multiplex PCR. This table has under 450,000 clones, roughly 87% appearing once. Germline-derived CDR1 and CDR2 are SGHTA and FQGNSA. Trimming took off 0 bases at V and 9 bases at J, with 13 bases between the two ends. The CDR3 consists of 14 residues. The TCR comes from a woman younger than 45 who had recovered from COVID-19. The rearrangement uses TRBV7-2 and TRBJ2-3; unclear D gene. Sequenced input: PBMCs or T cells enriched from blood (not recorded which). CDR3 loop: CASSLALPTPTQYF. CDR3 nucleotide sequence: TGTGCCAGCAGCTTAGCTCTGCCAACTCCGACGCAGTATTTT.